This is a list of T cell receptor beta chains from one sample in a study of T cell changes during pregnancy in multiple sclerosis. Using immunoSEQ multiplex PCR, the repertoire was profiled, and TCRdb retains in-frame clones only, with some absent. The sample has under 90,000 clones, 94% seen once; the top ten hold about 0.99%. The sample in question was peripheral blood, obtained in the second trimester of pregnancy. These receptors were collected from a female donor in good health, enrolled as a control in a pregnancy study. CDR3s include the opening cysteine and the closing phenylalanine or tryptophan. The D gene is left open where the match is weak. Rows give clone size only sometimes, using once, few, many, or a class for an expanded clone.

abundance: -; j_gene: TRBJ2-3; v_gene: TRBV9; d_gene: TRBD1; CDR3aa: CASSVGTTGNTDTQYF; CDR3nt: TGTGCCAGCAGCGTAGGTACGACAGGGAATACAGATACGCAGTATTTT
abundance: -; j_gene: TRBJ1-2; v_gene: TRBV5-6; d_gene: TRBD1; CDR3aa: CASTPGQGNYGYTF; CDR3nt: TGTGCCAGCACACCGGGACAGGGAAACTATGGCTACACCTTC
abundance: -; j_gene: TRBJ2-1; v_gene: TRBV15; d_gene: TRBD2; CDR3aa: CATSRGERESNEQFF; CDR3nt: TGTGCCACCAGCAGAGGGGAGCGGGAGTCAAATGAGCAGTTCTTC
abundance: -; j_gene: TRBJ2-1; v_gene: TRBV7-8; d_gene: TRBD2; CDR3aa: CASSLLRRELTNEQFF; CDR3nt: TGTGCCAGCAGCCTCCTGAGGCGGGAGCTGACCAATGAGCAGTTCTTC
abundance: -; j_gene: TRBJ2-7; v_gene: TRBV11-3; d_gene: -; CDR3aa: CASSGGASYEQYF; CDR3nt: TGTGCCAGCAGCGGAGGCGCGTCCTACGAGCAGTACTTC
abundance: -; j_gene: TRBJ1-2; v_gene: TRBV10-3; d_gene: TRBD1; CDR3aa: CAIRGGTGTNYGYTF; CDR3nt: TGTGCCATCAGGGGGGGGACAGGAACTAACTATGGCTACACCTTC
abundance: -; j_gene: TRBJ2-5; v_gene: TRBV5-1; d_gene: TRBD1; CDR3aa: CASSRGGTGGRTETQYF; CDR3nt: TGCGCCAGCAGCCGAGGAGGAACAGGGGGCAGAACAGAGACCCAGTACTTC
abundance: -; j_gene: TRBJ2-1; v_gene: TRBV6-5; d_gene: TRBD2; CDR3aa: CASRLRENEQFF; CDR3nt: TGTGCCAGCAGATTGCGGGAGAATGAGCAGTTCTTC
abundance: -; j_gene: TRBJ2-1; v_gene: TRBV2; d_gene: TRBD2; CDR3aa: CASTRLAGGNEQFF; CDR3nt: TGTGCCAGCACTAGACTAGCGGGAGGGAATGAGCAGTTCTTC
abundance: once; j_gene: TRBJ1-3; v_gene: TRBV28; d_gene: TRBD1; CDR3aa: CASSPGGTGLGGNTIYF; CDR3nt: TGTGCCAGCAGTCCTGGCGGGACAGGGTTAGGTGGAAACACCATATATTTT
abundance: -; j_gene: TRBJ1-1; v_gene: TRBV5-6; d_gene: -; CDR3aa: CASSSGTAAWGTEAFF; CDR3nt: TGTGCCAGCAGCTCCGGGACTGCCGCCTGGGGCACTGAAGCTTTCTTT
abundance: -; j_gene: TRBJ2-7; v_gene: TRBV27; d_gene: -; CDR3aa: CASRNPSTSSYEQYF; CDR3nt: TGTGCCAGCCGAAATCCTAGTACGAGCTCCTACGAGCAGTACTTC
abundance: -; j_gene: TRBJ1-1; v_gene: TRBV19; d_gene: -; CDR3aa: CASTQATAFF; CDR3nt: TGTGCCAGTACCCAGGCCACGGCTTTCTTT
abundance: -; j_gene: TRBJ2-7; v_gene: TRBV19; d_gene: TRBD1; CDR3aa: CASSVRQGANEQYF; CDR3nt: TGTGCCAGTAGTGTTCGACAGGGGGCAAACGAGCAGTACTTC
abundance: -; j_gene: TRBJ1-3; v_gene: TRBV5-4; d_gene: -; CDR3aa: CASSSRAGNTIYF; CDR3nt: TGTGCCAGCAGCTCCCGGGCTGGAAACACCATATATTTT
abundance: -; j_gene: TRBJ1-4; v_gene: TRBV27; d_gene: TRBD1; CDR3aa: CASSKGQGSEKLFF; CDR3nt: TGTGCCAGCAGCAAGGGACAGGGTAGCGAAAAACTGTTTTTT
abundance: -; j_gene: TRBJ1-3; v_gene: TRBV5-5; d_gene: -; CDR3aa: CASRMAGPNSGNTIYF; CDR3nt: TGTGCCAGCAGAATGGCGGGACCGAACTCTGGAAACACCATATATTTT
abundance: -; j_gene: TRBJ1-4; v_gene: TRBV4-1; d_gene: TRBD1; CDR3aa: CASSQHHNTGTEREKLFF; CDR3nt: TGCGCCAGCAGCCAACATCATAATACCGGGACAGAGCGAGAAAAACTGTTTTTT
abundance: -; j_gene: TRBJ1-1; v_gene: TRBV6-6; d_gene: -; CDR3aa: CASSSFVSGATEAFF; CDR3nt: TGTGCCAGCAGTTCATTCGTTAGCGGAGCCACTGAAGCTTTCTTT
abundance: -; j_gene: TRBJ2-7; v_gene: TRBV6-5; d_gene: TRBD2; CDR3aa: CASSYSSGSSYEQYF; CDR3nt: TGTGCCAGCAGTTACTCTAGCGGGAGCTCCTACGAGCAGTACTTC
abundance: once; j_gene: TRBJ2-1; v_gene: TRBV29-1; d_gene: TRBD2; CDR3aa: CSVELADNEQFF; CDR3nt: TGCAGCGTAGAGCTAGCGGACAATGAGCAGTTCTTC
abundance: -; j_gene: TRBJ2-1; v_gene: TRBV2; d_gene: -; CDR3aa: CASSEWARSGNEQFF; CDR3nt: TGTGCCAGCAGTGAATGGGCCCGTTCGGGAAATGAGCAGTTCTTC
abundance: -; j_gene: TRBJ2-2; v_gene: TRBV28; d_gene: -; CDR3aa: CASRITGSGELFF; CDR3nt: TGTGCCAGCAGGATCACAGGGTCCGGGGAGCTGTTTTTT
abundance: -; j_gene: TRBJ1-4; v_gene: TRBV7-9; d_gene: -; CDR3aa: CASSNQAWNEKLFF; CDR3nt: TGTGCCAGCAGCAACCAGGCATGGAATGAAAAACTGTTTTTT
abundance: -; j_gene: TRBJ2-1; v_gene: TRBV11-2; d_gene: TRBD2; CDR3aa: CASSDQSGRRSEQFF; CDR3nt: TGTGCCAGCAGCGACCAAAGCGGGAGGCGGAGTGAGCAGTTCTTC
abundance: -; j_gene: TRBJ2-5; v_gene: TRBV19; d_gene: TRBD2; CDR3aa: CASSLGAGGFQETQYF; CDR3nt: TGTGCCAGTAGCCTCGGAGCGGGAGGGTTCCAAGAGACCCAGTACTTC
abundance: -; j_gene: TRBJ2-7; v_gene: TRBV6-6; d_gene: -; CDR3aa: CASSFPGTYYEQYF; CDR3nt: TGTGCCAGCAGTTTCCCCGGGACTTACTACGAGCAGTACTTC
abundance: once; j_gene: TRBJ1-4; v_gene: TRBV2; d_gene: -; CDR3aa: CASSGDYNEKLFF; CDR3nt: TGTGCCAGCAGCGGGGATTATAATGAAAAACTGTTTTTT
abundance: -; j_gene: TRBJ2-7; v_gene: TRBV5-5; d_gene: TRBD1; CDR3aa: CASSRRDRVIGRSYEQYF; CDR3nt: TGTGCCAGCAGTCGACGGGACAGGGTGATAGGTAGGAGTTACGAGCAGTACTTC
abundance: -; j_gene: TRBJ1-1; v_gene: TRBV6-1; d_gene: TRBD1; CDR3aa: CASSEATGGGSEAFF; CDR3nt: TGTGCCAGCAGTGAAGCGACAGGGGGAGGATCTGAAGCTTTCTTT
abundance: -; j_gene: TRBJ2-7; v_gene: TRBV4-1; d_gene: -; CDR3aa: CASSLIGTSYEQYF; CDR3nt: TGCGCCAGCAGCCTCATCGGTACCTCCTACGAGCAGTACTTC
abundance: few; j_gene: TRBJ2-7; v_gene: TRBV28; d_gene: TRBD2; CDR3aa: CASRDSGAGDEQYF; CDR3nt: TGTGCCAGCAGGGATAGCGGGGCTGGGGACGAGCAGTACTTC
abundance: -; j_gene: TRBJ2-2; v_gene: TRBV5-1; d_gene: TRBD2; CDR3aa: CASRGLAPRGTGELFF; CDR3nt: TGCGCCAGCAGGGGACTAGCGCCAAGGGGGACCGGGGAGCTGTTTTTT
abundance: -; j_gene: TRBJ2-1; v_gene: TRBV6-5; d_gene: TRBD2; CDR3aa: CASSYSGSSYNEQFF; CDR3nt: TGTGCCAGCAGTTACAGCGGGAGCTCATACAATGAACAGTTCTTC
abundance: once; j_gene: TRBJ2-7; v_gene: TRBV5-6; d_gene: TRBD1; CDR3aa: CASSLRDRGPEQYF; CDR3nt: TGTGCCAGCAGCCTCCGGGACAGGGGGCCCGAGCAGTACTTC
abundance: -; j_gene: TRBJ1-5; v_gene: TRBV6-5; d_gene: TRBD1; CDR3aa: CASRRDRGSNQPQHF; CDR3nt: TGTGCCAGCAGGCGGGACAGGGGGTCGAATCAGCCCCAGCATTTT
abundance: -; j_gene: TRBJ2-6; v_gene: TRBV2; d_gene: -; CDR3aa: CASSESRSSGANVLTF; CDR3nt: TGTGCCAGCAGTGAGTCCCGGAGCTCTGGGGCCAACGTCCTGACTTTC
abundance: -; j_gene: TRBJ2-5; v_gene: TRBV6-1; d_gene: -; CDR3aa: CASSFSGQETQYF; CDR3nt: TGTGCCAGCAGCTTTAGCGGCCAAGAGACCCAGTACTTC
abundance: -; j_gene: TRBJ2-3; v_gene: TRBV6-5; d_gene: TRBD1; CDR3aa: CASTGGWTDTQYF; CDR3nt: TGTGCCAGCACAGGGGGCTGGACAGATACGCAGTATTTT
abundance: -; j_gene: TRBJ2-3; v_gene: TRBV2; d_gene: TRBD2; CDR3aa: CASTGTSAHTDTQYF; CDR3nt: TGTGCCAGCACTGGGACTAGCGCTCACACAGATACGCAGTATTTT
abundance: -; j_gene: TRBJ1-5; v_gene: TRBV5-1; d_gene: -; CDR3aa: CASSLAVQGYQPQHF; CDR3nt: TGCGCCAGCAGCTTGGCCGTACAGGGTTATCAGCCCCAGCATTTT
abundance: few; j_gene: TRBJ1-5; v_gene: TRBV19; d_gene: TRBD1; CDR3aa: CASSITGDQPQHF; CDR3nt: TGTGCCAGTAGTATCACAGGGGATCAGCCCCAGCATTTT
abundance: -; j_gene: TRBJ2-3; v_gene: TRBV28; d_gene: TRBD2; CDR3aa: CASRLLAGETDTQYF; CDR3nt: TGTGCCAGCAGGCTACTAGCGGGGGAAACAGATACGCAGTATTTT
abundance: once; j_gene: TRBJ1-1; v_gene: TRBV18; d_gene: -; CDR3aa: CASSRTGTKTEAFF; CDR3nt: TGTGCCAGCTCACGAACAGGGACGAAAACTGAAGCTTTCTTT
abundance: -; j_gene: TRBJ1-1; v_gene: TRBV6-1; d_gene: -; CDR3aa: CASSGIQGYTEAFF; CDR3nt: TGTGCCAGCAGTGGGATACAGGGATACACTGAAGCTTTCTTT
abundance: -; j_gene: TRBJ1-2; v_gene: TRBV11-2; d_gene: -; CDR3aa: CASSPTGTTYGYTF; CDR3nt: TGTGCCAGCAGCCCAACCGGGACAACTTATGGCTACACCTTC
abundance: -; j_gene: TRBJ1-1; v_gene: TRBV28; d_gene: -; CDR3aa: CASSSTQGGLEAFF; CDR3nt: TGTGCCAGCAGTTCAACTCAGGGAGGTCTTGAAGCTTTCTTT
abundance: once; j_gene: TRBJ2-2; v_gene: TRBV19; d_gene: TRBD1; CDR3aa: CASSSGTGDTGELFF; CDR3nt: TGTGCCAGTAGTAGTGGGACAGGGGACACCGGGGAGCTGTTTTTT
abundance: -; j_gene: TRBJ2-7; v_gene: TRBV4-1; d_gene: -; CDR3aa: CASSQEFSASYEQYF; CDR3nt: TGCGCCAGCAGCCAAGAATTTAGCGCCTCCTACGAGCAGTACTTC
abundance: -; j_gene: TRBJ2-1; v_gene: TRBV19; d_gene: -; CDR3aa: CASSRQTGEQFF; CDR3nt: TGTGCCAGTAGTCGTCAGACGGGTGAGCAGTTCTTC
abundance: -; j_gene: TRBJ2-7; v_gene: TRBV7-9; d_gene: -; CDR3aa: CASSPRQESYEQYF; CDR3nt: TGTGCCAGCAGCCCCAGACAAGAGAGCTACGAGCAGTACTTC
abundance: -; j_gene: TRBJ2-7; v_gene: TRBV11-2; d_gene: -; CDR3aa: CASSLALSSYEQYF; CDR3nt: TGTGCCAGCAGCTTAGCTTTGAGCTCCTACGAGCAGTACTTC
abundance: -; j_gene: TRBJ2-3; v_gene: TRBV9; d_gene: -; CDR3aa: CASSVAIPRERRMDTQYF; CDR3nt: TGTGCCAGCAGCGTAGCTATCCCACGGGAGCGGCGGATGGATACGCAGTATTTT
abundance: -; j_gene: TRBJ1-1; v_gene: TRBV6-5; d_gene: -; CDR3aa: CASSYSEANTEAFF; CDR3nt: TGTGCCAGCAGTTACTCGGAGGCGAACACTGAAGCTTTCTTT